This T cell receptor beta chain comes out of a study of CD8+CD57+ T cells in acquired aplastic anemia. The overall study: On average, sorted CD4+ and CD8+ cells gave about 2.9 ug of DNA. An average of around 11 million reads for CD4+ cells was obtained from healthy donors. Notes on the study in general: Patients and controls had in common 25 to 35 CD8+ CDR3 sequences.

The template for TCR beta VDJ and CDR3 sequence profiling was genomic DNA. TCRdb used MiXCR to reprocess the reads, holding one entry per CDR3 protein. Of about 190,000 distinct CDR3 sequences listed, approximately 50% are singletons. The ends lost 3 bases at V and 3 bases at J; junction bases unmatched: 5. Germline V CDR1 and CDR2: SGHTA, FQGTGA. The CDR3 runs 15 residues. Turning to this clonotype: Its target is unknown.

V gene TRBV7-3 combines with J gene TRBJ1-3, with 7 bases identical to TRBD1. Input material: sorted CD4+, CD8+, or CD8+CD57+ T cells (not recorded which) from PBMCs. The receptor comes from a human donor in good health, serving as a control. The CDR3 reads CASSLWAGGGNTIYF. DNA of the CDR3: TGTGCCAGCAGCTTGTGGGCAGGGGGTGGAAACACCATATATTTT.